Ten or more counts support the clone carrying this T cell receptor beta chain. Trimming left V 0 bases short and J 3 bases short, with 12 bases between. The CDR3 contains 15 residues. Germline CDR1 SGHRS, CDR2 YFSETQ. The data stem from a study of T cells in Graves' hyperthyroidism and ophthalmopathy. RNA transcripts provided the source from which TCR beta CDR3 regions were amplified. TCR CDR3 underwent first-round RT-PCR with the HTBI primer set. TCRdb processed the multiplex PCR reads anew with MiXCR; each CDR3 protein has one entry. Found here are a few hundred thousand distinct CDR3 sequences, 15% to 19% of them singletons; the top ten hold around 6.6%.

This clonotype originated in a woman aged 25 to 39 with Graves' hyperthyroidism. The sample comprised blood. The genes are TRBV5-1 and TRBJ1-2; perhaps TRBD1 as D (5 bases). CDR3 DNA: TGCGCCAGCAGCTTGGAAGGGGACCCCTACTATGGCTACACCTTC. It encodes CASSLEGDPYYGYTF.